The 30 T cell receptor beta chains below all came from one sample that was sequenced in a study of blood T cell repertoires in COVID-19. The assay was immunoSEQ multiplex PCR, and TCRdb's table has in-frame clones only and misses some. The sample includes under 350,000 clones, about 89% of them seen just once. What was sequenced was peripheral blood. These receptors were taken from a man aged 40-55 years with acute or convalescent COVID-19.

V gene TRBV3-1 (or the pseudogene TRBV3-2) combines with J gene TRBJ2-1; 9 bases are a match to TRBD2. V was clipped by 3 bases and J by 4 bases; unmatched bases: 10. This CDR3 spans 17 amino acids. Germline V gives CDR1 LGHDT, CDR2 YNNKEL (reference sequence). As DNA, the CDR3 is TGTGCCAGCAGCCATTTTTATAGCGGGGGCGGGTACAATGAGCAGTTCTTC. Amino acids: CASSHFYSGGGYNEQFF.

This clone was recorded only once. This rearrangement joins TRBV24-1 to TRBJ1-2; maybe TRBD1 (5 bases). The CDR3 has 13 amino acids. The V gene's germline CDR1 is KGHDR and CDR2 SFDVKD. V lost 1 base and J 7 bases, leaving 9 bases between the germline ends. The CDR3 spells CATSDLAGFGYTF. CDR3 DNA: TGTGCCACCAGTGATTTAGCAGGGTTTGGCTACACCTTC.

CDR3 sequence reads: CATSGPPGTGGTYEQYF. CDR3 nucleotides: TGTGCCACCAGTGGTCCTCCCGGGACAGGGGGGACATACGAGCAGTACTTC. The J gene is TRBJ2-7, the V gene TRBV24-1, with 11 bases fitting TRBD1. The V segment lost 5 bases and the J segment 4 bases; nucleotides outside the gene matches: 12. CDR1 is KGHDR and CDR2 is SFDVKD in the germline V gene. This CDR3 region has 17 residues.

The chain recombines TRBV6-4 with TRBJ1-6; 8 positions agree with TRBD1. J gave up 0 bases and V 2 bases, and 9 bases lay outside the gene matches. The CDR3 totals 19 residues. CDR1 and CDR2 (germline): MRHNA, SNTAGT. The CDR3 loop reads CASSDPQGGVSSYNSPLHF. The CDR3 DNA reads as TGTGCCAGCAGTGACCCACAGGGGGGGGTGAGCTCCTATAATTCACCCCTCCACTTT.

V is TRBV14 and J is TRBJ1-1, with D maybe TRBD1 (5 bases). In germline, CDR1 is SGHDN, CDR2 FVKESK. Trimming shortened V by 7 bases and J by 0 bases, and 9 bases separated the two germline ends. The CDR3 totals 13 residues. In DNA form, the CDR3 reads TGTGCCAGCATGGACACATTGAACACTGAAGCTTTCTTT. Protein product: CASMDTLNTEAFF. Complete variable domain (other parts from reference TRBV14 and TRBJ1-1): EAGVTQFPSHSVIEKGQTVTLRCDPISGHDNLYWYRRVMGKEIKFLLHFVKESKQDESGMPNNRFLAERTGGTYSTLKVQPAELEDSGVYFCASMDTLNTEAFFGQGTRLTVV.

The CDR3 bases are TGTGCTAGTGGTTTCGGACAGGGGAGTGGTGAGCAGTTCTTC. The encoded protein is CASGFGQGSGEQFF. This chain links TRBV12-5 with TRBJ2-1; 9 positions agree with TRBD1. This CDR3 spans 14 amino acids. The V gene end was trimmed by 3 bases and the J gene end by 9 bases; junction bases not matched to a gene: 6. Germline CDR1 and CDR2: LGHNT and FRNRAP.

In the case of this clone: A read error may explain this, as a much larger clone is one base away. The V call is TRBV19, the J call TRBJ1-2, with TRBD1 matching 9 bases. V lost 6 bases and J lost 7; bases outside the gene matches: 6. The CDR3 covers 13 residues. Germline CDR1 reads LNHDA; CDR2 reads SQIVND (reference sequence). The CDR3 nucleotides read TGTGCCAGTAGCCCCGGGACAGGGATTGGCTACACCTTC. Encoded protein: CASSPGTGIGYTF.

The chain uses TRBV7-9 and TRBJ2-7, with 7 bases aligning to TRBD1. The CDR3 is 15 residues long. V lost 5 bases and J lost 1; bases outside the gene matches: 8. Germline V CDR1 and CDR2: SEHNR, FQNEAQ (reference sequence). Written as DNA, the CDR3 is TGTGCCAGCAGCCGACTCCCGGGACAGTCCTACGAGCAGTACTTC. Translating gives CASSRLPGQSYEQYF. The full variable domain, with the rest looked up from reference TRBV7-9 and TRBJ2-7, is DTGVSQNPRHKITKRGQNVTFRCDPISEHNRLYWYRQTLGQGPEFLTYFQNEAQLEKSRLLSDRFSAERPKGSFSTLEIQRTEQGDSAMYLCASSRLPGQSYEQYFGPGTRLTVT.

J is TRBJ1-4 and V is TRBV7-2; the D gene is possibly TRBD1 (5 bases). CDR1 and CDR2 from the germline V gene are SGHTA and FQGNSA. V was cut by 3 bases and J by 4 bases, with 12 bases left in between. The CDR3 runs 15 residues. CDR3 sequence reads: CASSFRGGGNEKLFF. The CDR3 coding sequence is TGTGCCAGCAGCTTCCGGGGGGGAGGTAATGAAAAACTGTTTTTT.

The chain recombines TRBV18 with TRBJ1-2; 8 nucleotides align to TRBD1. The CDR3 loop spans 13 amino acids. The V and J ends lost 0 bases and 8 bases, in that order; junction bases with no gene match: 2. Germline CDR1 KGHSH, CDR2 LQKENI. The CDR3 nucleotides are TGTGCCAGCTCACCACCGACAGGGGAGGGCTACACCTTC. It specifies CASSPPTGEGYTF.

In regard to this clone: At the DNA level, this CDR3 is encoded by other sequences in the same sample as well. The chain uses TRBV6-5 and TRBJ1-2; a weak D match, TRBD1 (5 bases). Looked up from germline, CDR1 is MNHEY and CDR2 is SVGAGI. This CDR3 spans 13 amino acids. V was trimmed by 0 bases and J by 6 bases, leaving 8 bases between them. The CDR3 region has the DNA TGTGCCAGCAGTTACTCTCGGGGGAATGGCTACACCTTC. This translates into CASSYSRGNGYTF.

The CDR3 bases are TGCGCCAGCAGCCAAGTCCGGGGACAGATGTATTTT. It encodes CASSQVRGQMYF. J is TRBJ2-3 and V is TRBV4-1; 7 nucleotides line up with TRBD1. The CDR3 totals 12 residues. Trimming at V came to 1 base and at J to 14 bases, leaving 6 bases not matched to a gene. The germline CDR1 and CDR2 sequences are MGHRA and YSYEKL.

J is TRBJ1-5 and V is TRBV5-8; D perhaps matches TRBD1 (5 bases). Germline V gene data show CDR1 as SGHTS and CDR2 as YDEGEE. Trimming took 0 bases from V and 4 from J, leaving 8 bases between them. The CDR3 consists of 14 residues. Written as DNA, the CDR3 is TGTGCCAGCAGCTTGGAACAGGTTAATCAGCCCCAGCATTTT. Its protein is CASSLEQVNQPQHF.

This chain uses TRBV3-1 (or the pseudogene TRBV3-2) with TRBJ2-3; D uncertain. V was pared by 0 bases and J by 4 bases, with 8 bases between. Germline lookup yields CDR1 LGHDT and CDR2 YNNKEL (reference sequence). CDR3 length: 14 residues. CDR3 sequence: CASSQDVGADTQYF. The CDR3 DNA sequence: TGTGCCAGCAGCCAAGATGTCGGAGCAGATACGCAGTATTTT.

The V call is TRBV12-5, the J call TRBJ2-2; D is undetermined. This CDR3 contains 16 residues. From germline, CDR1 is LGHNT and CDR2 FRNRAP. V was shortened by 1 base and J by 0 bases, with 9 bases between the two germline ends. CDR3 protein: CASGLARVSNTGELFF. CDR3 DNA: TGTGCTAGTGGTTTGGCTCGGGTCTCGAACACCGGGGAGCTGTTTTTT.

The rearrangement uses TRBV5-4 and TRBJ2-7; 11 bases are a match to TRBD2. The V gene's germline CDR1 is SGHNT and CDR2 YYREEE (reference sequence). V dropped 0 bases and J dropped 7; count of bases not matched to a gene: 6. The CDR3 loop spans 15 amino acids. The CDR3 nucleotides are TGTGCCAGCAGCTTGGGTATAGCGGGGGGGCGGGAGCAGTACTTC. Protein: CASSLGIAGGREQYF.

The chain employs TRBV10-3 and TRBJ1-2, with D unclear. Germline lookup yields CDR1 ENHRY and CDR2 SYGVKD. V lost 4 bases to trimming and J lost 4 bases, with 10 bases between them. CDR3 length: 13 residues. As DNA, the CDR3 is TGTGCCATCAGTGTCCCGGGGTTCTATGGCTACACCTTC. This translates into CAISVPGFYGYTF.

This chain connects TRBV7-6 to TRBJ2-7; 7 nucleotides line up with TRBD1. Trimming at V came to 2 bases and at J to 7 bases, leaving 14 bases not matched to a gene. The CDR3 has 16 amino acids. CDR1 SGHVS and CDR2 FNYEAQ come from the germline V gene. The CDR3 DNA sequence: TGTGCCAGCAGCTTATTGACCGGGACAGATGTGAAGGAGCAGTACTTC. Translating it yields CASSLLTGTDVKEQYF.

The chain is built from TRBV7-9 and TRBJ1-1, with D possibly matching TRBD1 (5 bases). The V gene's germline CDR1 is SEHNR and CDR2 FQNEAQ (reference sequence). V lost 5 bases, J lost 4 bases, and 11 bases lay in between. This CDR3 is 13 amino acids long. The CDR3 protein is CASSLQESTEAFF. The CDR3 bases are TGTGCCAGCAGCCTACAGGAGTCCACTGAAGCTTTCTTT. Full variable domain (rest looked up from reference TRBV7-9 and TRBJ1-1): DTGVSQNPRHKITKRGQNVTFRCDPISEHNRLYWYRQTLGQGPEFLTYFQNEAQLEKSRLLSDRFSAERPKGSFSTLEIQRTEQGDSAMYLCASSLQESTEAFFGQGTRLTVV.

This clone was seen a single time. The chain is built from TRBV2 and TRBJ1-1, with 10 bases fitting TRBD1. V lost 7 bases, J lost 5 bases, and 16 bases stayed unmatched. The V gene's germline CDR1 is SNHLY and CDR2 FYNNEI. This CDR3 has 17 residues. The chain's CDR3 is CASIPSRGTGDWTEAFF. As DNA, the CDR3 is TGTGCCAGCATTCCCTCGCGGGGGACAGGGGATTGGACTGAAGCTTTCTTT.

The rearrangement uses TRBV7-2 and TRBJ2-6, with D hard to call. CDR1 and CDR2 from the germline V gene are SGHTA and FQGNSA. V was pared by 1 base and J by 0 bases, with 4 bases between. The CDR3 consists of 15 residues. The CDR3, as DNA: TGTGCCAGCAGCTTAGTTCGCTCTGGGGCCAACGTCCTGACTTTC. Residues: CASSLVRSGANVLTF. Variable domain in full (rest from reference TRBV7-2 and TRBJ2-6): GAGVSQSPSNKVTEKGKDVELRCDPISGHTALYWYRQSLGQGLEFLIYFQGNSAPDKSGLPSDRFSAERTGGSVSTLTIQRTQQEDSAVYLCASSLVRSGANVLTFGAGSRLTVL.

In nucleotides, the CDR3 is TGTGCCAGCAATCTCTTTAGTCAGCCCCAGCATTTT. The encoded protein is CASNLFSQPQHF. The rearrangement links TRBV6-6 to TRBJ1-5; D not resolved. Per the germline V gene, CDR1 is MNHNY and CDR2 is SVGAGI (reference sequence). The CDR3 extends over 12 amino acids. Trimming cost V 7 bases and J 6 bases, with 10 bases left between them.

The sample holds a few counts of this clone. The CDR3 nucleotides are TGTGCCAGCAGCAAATTACTAACCGGGGAGACCCAGTACTTC. It encodes CASSKLLTGETQYF. This chain joins TRBV11-2 and TRBJ2-5; no reliable D call. The CDR3 totals 14 residues. The V gene lost 5 bases and the J gene lost 5 bases, with 15 bases spanning the gap. Germline values: CDR1 SGHAT, CDR2 FQNNGV.

This chain links TRBV14 with TRBJ2-7, with D possibly TRBD2 on 6 matching bases. The germline V gene has CDR1 SGHDN and CDR2 FVKESK. The CDR3 covers 17 residues. Deletions cut 4 bases from V and 4 bases from J, with 23 bases between. As DNA, the CDR3 is TGTGCCAGCAGCCCCCTATGGGGGAGGACCTCGGGGTACGAGCAGTACTTC. It translates to CASSPLWGRTSGYEQYF.

The rearrangement joins TRBV11-3 to TRBJ1-1; D gene ambiguous. The CDR3 runs 13 residues. The germline V gene encodes CDR1 SGHNT and CDR2 YENEEA. V lost 5 bases to trimming and J lost 5 bases, with 12 bases between them. The CDR3 protein is CASSAHPGTEAFF. The CDR3, as DNA: TGTGCCAGCAGCGCCCACCCCGGGACTGAAGCTTTCTTT.

The chain carries TRBV7-2 and TRBJ1-5; D unclear. Per the germline V gene, CDR1 is SGHTA and CDR2 is FQGNSA. Trimming shortened V by 4 bases and J by 4 bases, and 8 bases separated the two germline ends. This CDR3 has 13 amino acids. The CDR3 nucleotides are TGTGCCAGCAGCTATGACTGGAATCAGCCCCAGCATTTT. Amino acids: CASSYDWNQPQHF. The variable domain in full, with the rest retrieved from reference TRBV7-2 and TRBJ1-5, is GAGVSQSPSNKVTEKGKDVELRCDPISGHTALYWYRQSLGQGLEFLIYFQGNSAPDKSGLPSDRFSAERTGGSVSTLTIQRTQQEDSAVYLCASSYDWNQPQHFGDGTRLSIL.

V and J are TRBV7-2 and TRBJ2-3; 8 nucleotides agree with TRBD2. Germline trimming cut 5 bases from V and 6 bases from J; bases unmatched to any gene: 7. Germline loops: CDR1 SGHTA, CDR2 FQGNSA. The CDR3 loop spans 14 amino acids. For the CDR3, the DNA is TGTGCCAGCAGCACCGGGACTAGACGGGATACGCAGTATTTT. This codes for CASSTGTRRDTQYF.

The V call is TRBV5-8, the J call TRBJ1-1; 9 bases are shared with TRBD1. The CDR3 is made up of 16 amino acids. V shed 4 bases, J shed 5 bases, and the junction held 12 bases outside the gene matches. The germline V gene has CDR1 SGHTS and CDR2 YDEGEE. CDR3 DNA sequence: TGTGCCAGCAGCAAAGCAGCGGGACAGGGAGGGACTGAAGCTTTCTTT. Translated: CASSKAAGQGGTEAFF.

The rearrangement joins TRBV10-3 to TRBJ2-1; TRBD2 agrees at 14 bases. Germline assignment: CDR1 ENHRY and CDR2 SYGVKD. V lost 11 bases and J lost 6; bases outside the gene matches: 3. The CDR3 runs to 13 residues. The CDR3 DNA sequence: TGTGCCCTAGGACTAGCGGGGGGCAATGAGCAGTTCTTC. This translates into CALGLAGGNEQFF.

The V and J genes are TRBV27 and TRBJ2-7; D gene ambiguous. Germline CDR1 reads MNHEY; CDR2 reads SMNVEV (reference sequence). The CDR3 has 13 amino acids. Trimming shortened V by 5 bases and J by 1 base, and 9 bases separated the two germline ends. The CDR3 is CASSLSLSYEQYF. CDR3 DNA sequence: TGTGCCAGCAGTCTAAGCCTATCCTACGAGCAGTACTTC.